This TCR beta chain was sequenced during a study of shared clonotypes between healthy human individuals. Study-wide background: Per donor, CD8 memory used one plate, CD8 naive used two, CD4 memory used three and CD4 naive used three. Overall study results and limits: Estimated richness was generally greater in naive than memory subsets. The sole specimen, blood, was sampled, and tissue repertoires likely differ. For naive CD4 cells, 4.5% to 6.5% of clonotypes were shared across four donors.

Of note for this clone: Its target is not known.

CD45RO negativity and positive selection for CCR7 defined naive CD8 cells, a population that excluded terminally differentiated effector memory CD45RA+ cells. Data came from immunoSEQ multiplex PCR; TCRdb stores just in-frame clones and leaves some out. The repertoire has more than 2 million clones, over 85% of them found once; the top ten carry approximately 1.2%. CDR3 size: 15 residues. The V end lost 4 bases, the J end lost 6 bases, and 15 bases lay between the germline ends. Germline CDR1 SGHTA, CDR2 FQGNSA. V is TRBV7-2 and J is TRBJ2-2, with a weak D call TRBD1 (5 bases). The clonotype was recovered from a young man in good health. Sequencing was carried out using naive CD8+ T cells sorted from blood. CDR3 sequence reads: CASSSEAGLPGELFF. CDR3 DNA sequence: TGTGCCAGCAGCTCCGAAGCAGGGTTGCCCGGGGAGCTGTTTTTT.